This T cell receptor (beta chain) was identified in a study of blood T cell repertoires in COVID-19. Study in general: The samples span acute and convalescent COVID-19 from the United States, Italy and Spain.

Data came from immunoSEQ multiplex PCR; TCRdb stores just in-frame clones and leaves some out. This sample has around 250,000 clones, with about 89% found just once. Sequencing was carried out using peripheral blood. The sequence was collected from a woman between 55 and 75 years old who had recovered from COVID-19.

CDR3 sequence (DNA): TGTGCCAGCAGCCCCGGATTTAGCGGGGAAGATACGCAGTATTTT. Amino acid sequence: CASSPGFSGEDTQYF. V and J are TRBV7-8 and TRBJ2-3; 8 positions agree with TRBD2. The CDR3 contains 15 residues. V lost 5 bases to trimming and J lost 5 bases; unmatched junction nucleotides: 9. Germline CDR1 and CDR2: SGHVS and FQNEAQ.